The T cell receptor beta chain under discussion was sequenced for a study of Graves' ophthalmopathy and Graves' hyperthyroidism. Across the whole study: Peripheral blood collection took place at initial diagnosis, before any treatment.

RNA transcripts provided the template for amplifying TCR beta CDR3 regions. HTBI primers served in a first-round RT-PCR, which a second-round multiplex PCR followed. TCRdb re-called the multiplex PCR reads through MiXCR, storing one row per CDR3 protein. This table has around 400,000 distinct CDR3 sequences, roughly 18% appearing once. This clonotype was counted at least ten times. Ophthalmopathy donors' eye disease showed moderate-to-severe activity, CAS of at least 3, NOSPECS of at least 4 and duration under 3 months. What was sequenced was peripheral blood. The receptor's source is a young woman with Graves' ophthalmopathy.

This CDR3 is CASSLGASNYGYTF. The CDR3 DNA sequence: TGTGCCAGCAGTTTGGGGGCCTCGAACTATGGCTACACCTTC. The chain carries TRBV28 and TRBJ1-2, with D possibly matching TRBD1 (6 bases). CDR1 is MDHEN, CDR2 SYDVKM, per germline. The V end lost 3 bases, the J end lost 2 bases, and 10 bases lay between the germline ends. This CDR3 comprises 14 residues.